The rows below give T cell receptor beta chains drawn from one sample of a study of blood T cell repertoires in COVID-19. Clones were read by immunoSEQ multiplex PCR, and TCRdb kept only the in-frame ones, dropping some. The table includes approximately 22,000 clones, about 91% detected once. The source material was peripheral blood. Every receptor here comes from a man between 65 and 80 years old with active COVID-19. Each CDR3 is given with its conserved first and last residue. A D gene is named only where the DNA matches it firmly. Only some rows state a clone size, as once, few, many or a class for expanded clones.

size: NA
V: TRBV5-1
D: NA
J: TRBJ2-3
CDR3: CASSPNRGGADTQYF
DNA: TGCGCCAGCAGCCCAAATAGGGGGGGGGCAGATACGCAGTATTTT

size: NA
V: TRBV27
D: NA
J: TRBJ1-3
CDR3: CASSPLISSGNTIYF
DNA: TGTGCCAGCAGTCCCTTAATCTCCTCTGGAAACACCATATATTTT

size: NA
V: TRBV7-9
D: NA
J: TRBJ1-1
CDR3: CASSLGLIHTEAFF
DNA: TGTGCCAGCAGCTTGGGCCTTATACACACTGAAGCTTTCTTT

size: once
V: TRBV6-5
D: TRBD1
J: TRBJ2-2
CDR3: CASRYQGVAIGELFF
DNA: TGTGCCAGCCGATACCAGGGGGTGGCGATCGGGGAGCTGTTTTTT

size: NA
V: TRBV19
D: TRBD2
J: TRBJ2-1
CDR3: CASTPGSGYYNEQFF
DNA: TGTGCCAGTACTCCGGGTAGCGGGTATTACAATGAGCAGTTCTTC

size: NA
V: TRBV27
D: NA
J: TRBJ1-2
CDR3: CASSWTAHYGYTF
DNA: TGTGCCAGCAGTTGGACAGCTCACTATGGCTACACCTTC

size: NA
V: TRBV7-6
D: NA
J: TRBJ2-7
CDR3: CASSSSRGYEQYF
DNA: TGTGCCAGCAGCTCAAGCAGGGGTTACGAGCAGTACTTC

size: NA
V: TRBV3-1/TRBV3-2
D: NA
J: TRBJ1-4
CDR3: CASSQGSGVGEKLFF
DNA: TGTGCCAGCAGCCAAGGATCGGGGGTAGGGGAAAAACTGTTTTTT

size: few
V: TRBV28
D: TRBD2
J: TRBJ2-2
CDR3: CASSLFASGNTGELFF
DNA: TGTGCCAGCAGTTTATTTGCTAGCGGGAACACCGGGGAGCTGTTTTTT

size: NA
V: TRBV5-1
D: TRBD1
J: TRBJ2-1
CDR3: CASNRDRGENEQFF
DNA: TGCGCCAGCAACCGGGACAGGGGCGAAAATGAGCAGTTCTTC

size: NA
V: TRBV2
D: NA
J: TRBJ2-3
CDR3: CASSAEGSTDTQYF
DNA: TGTGCCAGCAGTGCGGAGGGAAGCACAGATACGCAGTATTTT

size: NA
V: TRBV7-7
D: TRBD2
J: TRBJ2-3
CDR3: CASSVTSLGTDTQYF
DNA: TGTGCCAGCAGCGTGACTAGCCTCGGGACAGATACGCAGTATTTT

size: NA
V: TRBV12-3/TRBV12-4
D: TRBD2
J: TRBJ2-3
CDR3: CASSLTSGVTQYF
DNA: TGTGCCAGCAGTTTAACTAGCGGGGTAACGCAGTATTTT

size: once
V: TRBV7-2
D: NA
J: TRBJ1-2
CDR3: CASSSSVGLSDYTF
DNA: TGTGCCAGCAGCTCATCCGTGGGGCTCTCGGACTACACCTTC

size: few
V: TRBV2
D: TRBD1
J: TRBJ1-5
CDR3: CASSPDRGGQPQHF
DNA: TGTGCCAGCAGCCCGGACAGGGGAGGTCAGCCCCAGCATTTT

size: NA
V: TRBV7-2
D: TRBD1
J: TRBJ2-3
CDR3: CASSLETGADTQYF
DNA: TGTGCCAGCAGCTTAGAGACAGGGGCAGATACGCAGTATTTT

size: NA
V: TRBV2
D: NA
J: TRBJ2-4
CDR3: CASKRIGGNIQYF
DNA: TGTGCCAGCAAGAGGATCGGGGGTAACATTCAGTACTTC

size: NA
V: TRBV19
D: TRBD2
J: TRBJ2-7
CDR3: CASSNSGRVGGEQYF
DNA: TGTGCCAGTAGTAACAGCGGGAGGGTTGGAGGCGAGCAGTACTTC

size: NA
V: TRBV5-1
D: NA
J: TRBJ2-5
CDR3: CASSLAWGPQETQYF
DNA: TGCGCCAGCAGCTTGGCATGGGGGCCCCAAGAGACCCAGTACTTC

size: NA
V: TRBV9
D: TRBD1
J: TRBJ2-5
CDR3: CASSLRGGQGAQETQYF
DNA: TGTGCCAGCAGCTTACGGGGGGGACAGGGGGCCCAAGAGACCCAGTACTTC

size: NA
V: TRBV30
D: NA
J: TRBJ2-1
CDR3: CAWNVGASYYNEQFF
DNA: TGTGCCTGGAACGTAGGGGCCTCCTACTACAATGAGCAGTTCTTC

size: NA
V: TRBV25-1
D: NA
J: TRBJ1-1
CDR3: CASSEWGGMNTEAFF
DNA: TGTGCCAGCAGTGAATGGGGAGGCATGAACACTGAAGCTTTCTTT

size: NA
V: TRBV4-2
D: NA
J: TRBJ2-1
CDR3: CASSQGQGSYNEQFF
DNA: TGTGCCAGCAGCCAAGGGCAGGGGTCCTACAATGAGCAGTTCTTC

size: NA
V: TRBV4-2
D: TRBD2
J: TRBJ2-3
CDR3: CASSQDRGSSGRTDTQYF
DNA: TGTGCCAGCAGCCAAGATCGAGGCTCTAGCGGGAGGACAGATACGCAGTATTTT

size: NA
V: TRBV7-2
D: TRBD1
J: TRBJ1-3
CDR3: CASSSGQLNTIYF
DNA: TGTGCCAGCAGCTCGGGACAGTTAAACACCATATATTTT

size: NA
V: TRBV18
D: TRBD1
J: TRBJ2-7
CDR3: CASSPSTGGSSYEQYF
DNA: TGTGCCAGCTCACCATCGACAGGGGGAAGCTCCTACGAGCAGTACTTC

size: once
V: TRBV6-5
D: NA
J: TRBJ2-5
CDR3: CASSYSTSRETQYF
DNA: TGTGCCAGCAGTTACTCTACTAGCAGAGAGACCCAGTACTTC

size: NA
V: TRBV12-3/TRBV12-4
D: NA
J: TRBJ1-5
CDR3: CASSLSQNQPQHF
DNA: TGTGCCAGCAGTTTAAGTCAGAATCAGCCCCAGCATTTT

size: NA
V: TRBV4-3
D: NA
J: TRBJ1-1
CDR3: CASSQVFWQYEAFF
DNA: TGCGCCAGCAGCCAAGTGTTTTGGCAGTATGAAGCTTTCTTT

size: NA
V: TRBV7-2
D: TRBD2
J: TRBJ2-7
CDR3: CASSRGRIAGEYNEQYF
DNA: TGTGCCAGCAGCAGAGGTCGTATAGCGGGGGAGTATAACGAGCAGTACTTC

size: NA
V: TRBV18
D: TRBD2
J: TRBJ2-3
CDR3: CASSSLSSGRRGDTQYF
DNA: TGTGCCAGCTCATCCTTATCTAGCGGGAGAAGAGGAGATACGCAGTATTTT

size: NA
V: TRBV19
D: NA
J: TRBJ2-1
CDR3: CASSILLNYNEQFF
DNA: TGTGCCAGTAGTATCCTTCTTAATTACAATGAGCAGTTCTTC

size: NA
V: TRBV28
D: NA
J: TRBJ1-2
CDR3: CASSLGGPGGYTF
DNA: TGTGCCAGCAGTTTGGGCGGCCCGGGGGGCTACACCTTC

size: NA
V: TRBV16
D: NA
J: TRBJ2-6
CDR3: CASSQPGLSGANVLTF
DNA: TGTGCCAGCAGCCAACCGGGGTTATCTGGGGCCAACGTCCTGACTTTC

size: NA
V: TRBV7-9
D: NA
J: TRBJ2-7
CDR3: CASSLRLGAYEQYF
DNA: TGTGCCAGCAGCTTAAGACTGGGAGCCTACGAGCAGTACTTC

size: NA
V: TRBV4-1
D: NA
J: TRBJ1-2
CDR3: CASSQELREWFYGYTF
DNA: TGCGCCAGCAGCCAAGAATTACGGGAGTGGTTCTATGGCTACACCTTC

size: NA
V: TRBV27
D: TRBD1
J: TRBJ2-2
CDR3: CASSRGQGAYTGELFF
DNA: TGTGCCAGCAGTCGAGGACAGGGGGCTTACACCGGGGAGCTGTTTTTT

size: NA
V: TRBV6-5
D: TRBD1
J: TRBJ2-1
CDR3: CASSRDSHNEQFF
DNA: TGTGCCAGCAGTAGGGACAGTCACAATGAGCAGTTCTTC

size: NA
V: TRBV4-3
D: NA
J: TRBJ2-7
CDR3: CASSQDWAVGEQYF
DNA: TGCGCCAGCAGCCAAGATTGGGCAGTCGGCGAGCAGTACTTC

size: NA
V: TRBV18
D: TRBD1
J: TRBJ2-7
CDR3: CASSPDRGSFYEQYF
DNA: TGTGCCAGCTCCCCGGACAGGGGATCCTTCTACGAGCAGTACTTC

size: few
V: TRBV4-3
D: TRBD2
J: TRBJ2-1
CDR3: CASSQDASGGYLEQFF
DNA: TGCGCCAGCAGCCAAGATGCGAGCGGGGGGTATCTTGAGCAGTTCTTC

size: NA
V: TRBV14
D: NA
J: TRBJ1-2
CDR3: CASSGLGLGRYDYGYTF
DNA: TGTGCCAGCAGCGGTCTGGGACTGGGTCGTTATGACTATGGCTACACCTTC

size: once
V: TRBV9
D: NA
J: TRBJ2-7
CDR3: CASSVAHYEQYF
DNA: TGTGCCAGCAGCGTAGCCCATTACGAGCAGTACTTC

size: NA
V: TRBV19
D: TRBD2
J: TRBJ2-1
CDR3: CASSIVTSGYNEQFF
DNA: TGTGCCAGTAGTATAGTTACTAGCGGCTACAATGAGCAGTTCTTC

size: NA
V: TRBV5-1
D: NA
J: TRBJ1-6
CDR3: CASSPQGPRHSPLHF
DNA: TGCGCCAGCAGCCCTCAGGGTCCTCGGCATTCACCCCTCCACTTT

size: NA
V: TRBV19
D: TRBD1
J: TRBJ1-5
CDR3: CATHNTGQGNQPQHF
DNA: TGTGCCACACACAACACGGGACAGGGAAATCAGCCCCAGCATTTT

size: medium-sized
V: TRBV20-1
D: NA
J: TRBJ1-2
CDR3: CSASTGIRYGYTF
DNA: TGCAGTGCTAGTACAGGGATTCGCTATGGCTACACCTTC

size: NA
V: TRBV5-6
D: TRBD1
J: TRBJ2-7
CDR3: CASSWTGSSYEQYF
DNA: TGTGCCAGCAGCTGGACAGGGAGCTCCTACGAGCAGTACTTC

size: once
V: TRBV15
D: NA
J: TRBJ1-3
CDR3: CATSPRVGGNTIYF
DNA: TGTGCCACCAGCCCCCGGGTCGGCGGAAACACCATATATTTT

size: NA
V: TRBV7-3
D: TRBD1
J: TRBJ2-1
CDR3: CASSNQGASYNEQFF
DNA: TGTGCCAGCAGCAATCAGGGGGCTTCATACAATGAGCAGTTCTTC

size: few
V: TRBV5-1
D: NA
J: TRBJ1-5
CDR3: CASSLASGEGQPQHF
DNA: TGCGCCAGCAGCTTGGCCTCAGGGGAAGGGCAGCCCCAGCATTTT

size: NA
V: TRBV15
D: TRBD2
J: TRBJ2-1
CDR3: CATSLNREGNNEQFF
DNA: TGTGCCACCAGCCTAAATCGGGAGGGAAACAATGAGCAGTTCTTC

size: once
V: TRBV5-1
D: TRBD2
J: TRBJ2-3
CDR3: CASSFIEREPDTQYF
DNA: TGCGCCAGCAGCTTCATCGAGCGGGAGCCAGATACGCAGTATTTT

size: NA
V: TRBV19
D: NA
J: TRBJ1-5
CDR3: CASRGTGNQPQHF
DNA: TGTGCCAGTAGGGGCACCGGCAATCAGCCCCAGCATTTT

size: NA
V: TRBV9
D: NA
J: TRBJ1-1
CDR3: CARTGGGGREAFF
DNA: TGTGCCAGGACCGGGGGGGGCGGGCGTGAAGCTTTCTTT

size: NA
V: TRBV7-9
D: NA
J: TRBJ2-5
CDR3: CASSLMDSIGAETQYF
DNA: TGTGCCAGCAGCTTAATGGATAGCATAGGCGCAGAGACCCAGTACTTC

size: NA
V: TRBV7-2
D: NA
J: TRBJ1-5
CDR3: CASSLMLLRDTNFQPQHF
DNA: TGTGCCAGCAGCCTAATGCTGCTCCGAGACACCAATTTTCAGCCCCAGCATTTT

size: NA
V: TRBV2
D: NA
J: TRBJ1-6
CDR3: CASIREGTPHSPLHF
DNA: TGTGCCAGCATTAGGGAAGGGACACCACATTCACCCCTCCACTTT

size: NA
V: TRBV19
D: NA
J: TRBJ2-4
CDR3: CASSPLLRQNIQYF
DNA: TGTGCCAGTAGTCCCCTCCTTCGTCAAAACATTCAGTACTTC